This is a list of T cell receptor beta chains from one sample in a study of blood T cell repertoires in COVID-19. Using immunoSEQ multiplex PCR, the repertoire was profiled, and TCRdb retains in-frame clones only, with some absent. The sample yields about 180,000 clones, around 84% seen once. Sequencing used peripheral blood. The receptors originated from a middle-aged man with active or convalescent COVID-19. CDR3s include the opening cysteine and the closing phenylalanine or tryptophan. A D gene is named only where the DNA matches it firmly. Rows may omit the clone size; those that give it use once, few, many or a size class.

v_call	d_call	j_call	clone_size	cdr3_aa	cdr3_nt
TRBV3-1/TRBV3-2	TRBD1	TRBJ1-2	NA	CASREGQGYGYTF	TGTGCCAGCAGAGAGGGACAGGGGTATGGCTACACCTTC
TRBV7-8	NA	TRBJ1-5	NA	CASSLSGGQPQHF	TGTGCCAGCAGCTTATCTGGGGGGCAGCCCCAGCATTTT
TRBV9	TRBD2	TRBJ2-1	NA	CAAGGSSYNEQFF	TGTGCCGCGGGGGGGAGCTCCTACAATGAGCAGTTCTTC
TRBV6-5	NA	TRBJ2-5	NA	CASSYEETQYF	TGTGCCAGCAGTTACGAGGAGACCCAGTACTTC
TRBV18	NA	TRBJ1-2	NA	CASSPPEGNYGYTF	TGTGCCAGCTCACCACCGGAGGGGAACTATGGCTACACCTTC
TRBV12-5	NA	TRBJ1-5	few	CASGTGVVNQPQHF	TGTGCTAGTGGTACAGGTGTCGTTAATCAGCCCCAGCATTTT
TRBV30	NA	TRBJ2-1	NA	CAWSSYSYNEQFF	TGTGCCTGGAGTTCGTATTCCTACAATGAGCAGTTCTTC
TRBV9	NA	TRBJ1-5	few	CASSVGGSSNQPQHF	TGTGCCAGCAGCGTAGGTGGTAGTAGCAATCAGCCCCAGCATTTT
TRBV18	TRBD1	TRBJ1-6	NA	CASSLGQGSSPLHF	TGTGCCAGCTCACTGGGACAGGGGTCTTCACCCCTCCACTTT
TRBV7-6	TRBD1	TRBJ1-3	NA	CASSKQTGGRNTIYF	TGTGCCAGCAGCAAACAAACAGGGGGTAGAAACACCATATATTTT
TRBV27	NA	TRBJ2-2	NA	CASSINSGNTGELFF	TGTGCCAGCAGTATCAATAGCGGGAACACCGGGGAGCTGTTTTTT
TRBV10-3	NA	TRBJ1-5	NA	CATTQGARQPQHF	TGTGCCACTACTCAAGGGGCTAGGCAGCCCCAGCATTTT
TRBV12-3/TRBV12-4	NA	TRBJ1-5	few	CASSFRRQPQHF	TGTGCCAGCAGTTTCCGGAGGCAGCCCCAGCATTTT
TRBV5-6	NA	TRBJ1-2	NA	CASSLEQGRYTF	TGTGCCAGCAGCTTGGAACAGGGTCGCTACACCTTC
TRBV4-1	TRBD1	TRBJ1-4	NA	CASSPPGTGGEKLFF	TGCGCCAGCAGCCCACCGGGGACAGGAGGTGAAAAACTGTTTTTT
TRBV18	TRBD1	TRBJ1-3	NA	CASSPPGQGADTIYF	TGTGCCAGCTCACCACCGGGCCAGGGGGCTGACACCATATATTTT
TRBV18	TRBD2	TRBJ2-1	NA	CASSPQGTIYEQFF	TGTGCCAGCTCACCACAAGGGACTATCTATGAGCAGTTCTTC
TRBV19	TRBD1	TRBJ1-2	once	CASTPSITAGGYGYTF	TGTGCCAGTACCCCATCAATTACGGCAGGGGGCTATGGCTACACCTTC
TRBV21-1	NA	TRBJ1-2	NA	CASTSPRKGQGYGYTF	TGTGCCAGCACTTCCCCTCGGAAGGGACAGGGCTATGGCTACACCTTC
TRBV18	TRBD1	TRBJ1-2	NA	CASSLGTGEDYGYTF	TGTGCCAGCTCACTCGGGACAGGGGAGGACTATGGCTACACCTTC
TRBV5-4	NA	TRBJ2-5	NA	CASSLTSEETQYF	TGTGCCAGCAGCTTGACTAGTGAGGAGACCCAGTACTTC
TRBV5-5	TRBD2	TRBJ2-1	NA	CASSLVTSGGNEQFF	TGTGCCAGCAGCTTGGTAACTAGCGGGGGGAATGAGCAGTTCTTC
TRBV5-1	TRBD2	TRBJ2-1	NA	CASSPQTSAENEQFF	TGCGCCAGCAGTCCTCAAACTAGCGCGGAAAATGAGCAGTTCTTC
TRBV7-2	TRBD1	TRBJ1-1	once	CASSLARGVTEAFF	TGTGCCAGCAGCTTAGCCAGGGGGGTCACTGAAGCTTTCTTT
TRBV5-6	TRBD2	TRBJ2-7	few	CASSFYGTSDYEQYF	TGTGCCAGCAGCTTCTACGGGACTAGCGACTACGAGCAGTACTTC
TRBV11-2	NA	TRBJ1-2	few	CASSLSRGVPDRFSGYTF	TGTGCCAGCAGCCTTTCTCGGGGGGTCCCCGACAGGTTCAGTGGCTACACCTTC
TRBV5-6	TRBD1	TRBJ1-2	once	CASSSGQNYGYTF	TGTGCCAGCAGCTCGGGACAGAACTATGGCTACACCTTC
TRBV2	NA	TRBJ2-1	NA	CASSEGAGQQFF	TGTGCCAGCAGTGAAGGGGCGGGGCAGCAGTTCTTC
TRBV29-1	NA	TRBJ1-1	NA	CSQQGLATEAFF	TGCAGCCAACAGGGATTGGCCACTGAAGCTTTCTTT
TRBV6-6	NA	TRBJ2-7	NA	CASSWDKTYEQYF	TGTGCCAGCAGCTGGGACAAAACCTACGAGCAGTACTTC